This T cell receptor (beta chain) was recorded in a study of cytomegalovirus exposure and HLA in healthy donors. Study as a whole: Of about 390 genotyped donors, 81% grouped in the Caucasian-associated ancestry cluster. Study-wide results and limits: The classifier reportedly diagnosed cytomegalovirus status with high sensitivity and specificity. Owing to their indistinguishability, certain V segments, notably TRBV6-2 and TRBV6-3, were excluded.

Primers for the PCR totalled 60 Vbeta and 13 Jbeta. Assay used: immunoSEQ multiplex PCR; TCRdb lists only in-frame clones, some missing. The sample lists some 32,000 clones, around nine tenths seen once, with around 2.5% in the top ten. Germline V CDR1 and CDR2: MGHRA, YSYEKL. V was clipped by 0 bases and J by 2 bases, with 13 bases between them. The CDR3 contains 16 residues. With regard to this clone: Its antigen is as yet unknown.

The chain carries TRBV4-1 and TRBJ1-2; D is perhaps TRBD1 (5 bases). Sequenced sample: PBMCs. The receptor comes from a boy between 10 and 17 years old in good health and CMV-seronegative. The CDR3 reads CASSQDFTGLNYGYTF. The CDR3 region has the DNA TGCGCCAGCAGCCAAGATTTTACAGGACTAAACTATGGCTACACCTTC.